What follows are 28 T cell receptor beta chains derived from one specimen sequenced in a study of CD4 T cells in relation to SARS-CoV-2 and coronaviruses. Produced via immunoSEQ multiplex PCR; TCRdb's table is partial and in-frame only. Here the sample spans approximately 64,000 clones, roughly 93% being singletons. The unexposed donors gave CD4+ T cells in about 2011-2018, prior to COVID-19. The source material was naive CD4+ T cells from PBMCs. Subset described: naive CD4+ T cells isolated by negative enrichment. The receptors were sampled from a human donor in good health.

The chain joins TRBV18 to TRBJ1-5; no clear D. CDR1 is KGHSH and CDR2 is LQKENI in the germline V gene. V lost 3 bases and J lost 0, with 18 bases in between. The CDR3 extends over 18 amino acids. This CDR3 is CASSPVSPLQYSNQPQHF. The DNA of the CDR3 is TGTGCCAGCTCACCCGTATCCCCTCTCCAATATAGCAATCAGCCCCAGCATTTT.

The chain employs TRBV24-1 and TRBJ2-4; the match to TRBD1 covers 8 bases. The CDR3 length is 18 residues. Germline values: CDR1 KGHDR, CDR2 SFDVKD. J gave up 0 bases and V 2 bases, and 8 bases lay outside the gene matches. The CDR3: CATSDSSGTGVAKNIQYF. The CDR3 DNA reads TGTGCCACCAGTGATTCTTCCGGGACAGGAGTAGCCAAAAACATTCAGTACTTC.

The rearrangement uses TRBV24-1 and TRBJ2-3; D not resolved. The CDR3 is 13 amino acids. V was pared by 4 bases and J by 7 bases, with 11 bases between. The germline V gene encodes CDR1 KGHDR and CDR2 SFDVKD. The CDR3 here is CATSDVDLNTQYF. CDR3 bases: TGTGCCACCAGTGACGTCGATTTAAATACGCAGTATTTT.

In its sample, this clone was seen once. The V call is TRBV27, the J call TRBJ1-2; 8 nucleotides align to TRBD1. Losses at the gene ends were 6 bases for V and 4 bases for J; bases not matched to a gene: 19. This CDR3 is 18 amino acids long. Germline lookup yields CDR1 MNHEY and CDR2 SMNVEV (reference sequence). The CDR3 coding sequence is TGTGCCAGCAGCCGAGCAGGGGGCCGAAACAATCAACTCTATGGCTACACCTTC. Its protein product is CASSRAGGRNNQLYGYTF.

This chain joins TRBV28 and TRBJ2-7, with 11 bases aligning to TRBD1. This CDR3 has 15 residues. The germline V gene encodes CDR1 MDHEN and CDR2 SYDVKM. V shed 6 bases and J 2 bases; nucleotides not matched to a gene: 6. This CDR3 is CASRRPGQGAYEQYF. In DNA form, the CDR3 reads TGTGCCAGCAGACGACCGGGACAGGGGGCCTACGAGCAGTACTTC.

The chain uses TRBV3-1 (or the pseudogene TRBV3-2) and TRBJ2-7; 12 bases line up with TRBD2. The length of the CDR3 is 15 residues. Germline V gives CDR1 LGHDT, CDR2 YNNKEL (reference sequence). With 6 bases clipped from V and 2 bases from J, the junction kept 5 bases outside the gene matches. The CDR3 region is CASSDGLAGTYEQYF. CDR3 nucleotide sequence: TGTGCCAGCAGTGACGGACTAGCGGGGACCTACGAGCAGTACTTC.

The V gene is TRBV20-1, the J gene TRBJ1-2; TRBD1 is a possible D gene (5 bases). Germline assignment: CDR1 DFQATT and CDR2 SNEGSKA (reference sequence). The V gene lost 6 bases and the J gene lost 8 bases, with 13 bases spanning the gap. The CDR3 has 11 residues. DNA for the CDR3: TGCAGTGCCCCCAGAGGGGCCGGCTACACCTTC. Protein sequence: CSAPRGAGYTF.

CDR3 in amino acids: CASSRGTGGARLYEQYF. In DNA, the CDR3 is TGTGCCAGTAGCAGAGGGACAGGGGGGGCCCGGCTTTACGAGCAGTACTTC. The V and J genes are TRBV19 and TRBJ2-7, with 11 bases identical to TRBD1. The CDR3 has 17 amino acids. Germline V gene sequence: CDR1 LNHDA, CDR2 SQIVND (reference sequence). V shed 6 bases and J 4 bases; nucleotides not matched to a gene: 14.

The chain recombines TRBV5-1 with TRBJ1-1; D is perhaps TRBD1 (5 bases). The CDR3 has 14 amino acids. Germline assignment: CDR1 SGHRS and CDR2 YFSETQ. V lost 5 bases, J lost 0 bases, and 11 bases lay in between. CDR3 sequence (DNA): TGCGCCAGCAGTTCAGGGAGTATGAACACTGAAGCTTTCTTT. It is translated as CASSSGSMNTEAFF.

The CDR3 DNA follows: TGTGCCACCAGTGAGGAGGGGGGGCGCCGGACCCAGTACTTC. It translates to CATSEEGGRRTQYF. The chain links TRBV24-1 to TRBJ2-5; TRBD2 is a possible D gene (7 bases). Trimming shortened V by 4 bases and J by 7 bases, and 15 bases separated the two germline ends. This CDR3 is 14 amino acids long. CDR1 and CDR2 from the germline V gene are KGHDR and SFDVKD.

The chain combines TRBV5-8 with TRBJ2-4; D perhaps matches TRBD1 (6 bases). Germline-derived CDR1 and CDR2 are SGHTS and YDEGEE. The CDR3 consists of 14 residues. The V and J ends lost 1 base and 6 bases respectively, with 11 bases between them. This chain's CDR3 is CASSLTTGLNIQYF. The CDR3 coding sequence is TGTGCCAGCAGCTTGACAACAGGGTTAAACATTCAGTACTTC. The full variable domain, its missing parts supplied by reference TRBV5-8 and TRBJ2-4, is EAGVTQSPTHLIKTRGQQATLRCSPISGHTSVYWYQQALGLGLQFLLWYDEGEERNRGNFPPRFSGRQFPNYSSELNVNALELEDSALYLCASSLTTGLNIQYFGAGTRLSVL.

V gene TRBV5-1 combines with J gene TRBJ2-3; the D is unclear. This CDR3 has 16 residues. Germline-derived CDR1 and CDR2 are SGHRS and YFSETQ. V dropped 4 bases and J dropped 4 bases, with 19 bases sitting between them. The chain's CDR3 is CASSPLSGGSPDTQYF. Here the CDR3 DNA reads TGCGCCAGCAGCCCCCTGTCTGGCGGCTCGCCAGATACGCAGTATTTT.

The count of this clone is one. The J gene is TRBJ2-1, the V gene TRBV2; 16 bases are shared with TRBD2. The CDR3 loop spans 16 amino acids. Germline V CDR1 and CDR2: SNHLY, FYNNEI. V lost 5 bases, J lost 6 bases, and 4 bases stayed unmatched. The CDR3 DNA follows: TGTGCCAGCAGTACCGGGACTAGCGGGAGGGTCAATGAGCAGTTCTTC. This gives the protein CASSTGTSGRVNEQFF.

The chain couples TRBV5-1 to TRBJ1-5; 8 bases line up with TRBD1. V shed 4 bases and J 0 bases; nucleotides not matched to a gene: 6. The CDR3 runs 16 residues. Germline CDR1 reads SGHRS; CDR2 reads YFSETQ. CDR3 DNA sequence: TGCGCCAGCAGCATTGGTGACAGGGGTAGCAATCAGCCCCAGCATTTT. Residues: CASSIGDRGSNQPQHF.

The chain carries TRBV11-2 and TRBJ2-7, with unresolved D. Germline CDR1 is SGHAT and CDR2 is FQNNGV. V lost 1 base to trimming and J lost 3 bases, with 16 bases between them. The CDR3 spans 16 residues. The CDR3 spells CASSLVGQSGFYEQYF. CDR3 nucleotides: TGTGCCAGCAGCTTAGTCGGGCAATCAGGTTTCTACGAGCAGTACTTC.

This clone has just one count. This rearrangement joins TRBV19 to TRBJ1-5; 9 nucleotides agree with TRBD1. Germline CDR1 reads LNHDA; CDR2 reads SQIVND (reference sequence). With V trimmed by 7 bases and J by 3 bases, 10 bases remained unmatched. This CDR3 has 16 amino acids. CDR3 in DNA: TGTGCCAGTATCCCACAGGGGGCACTTCCCAATCAGCCCCAGCATTTT. Protein sequence: CASIPQGALPNQPQHF.

The gene calls are TRBV7-8 and TRBJ1-5; a possible D gene is TRBD1 (5 bases). V lost 5 bases to trimming and J lost 6 bases, with 11 bases between them. CDR1 and CDR2 (germline): SGHVS, FQNEAQ. This CDR3 region has 13 residues. The CDR3 reads CASSVEGRQPQHF. The CDR3 nucleotides read TGTGCCAGCAGCGTAGAGGGACGTCAGCCCCAGCATTTT.

The rearrangement links TRBV11-2 to TRBJ1-6; 8 nucleotides line up with TRBD1. Germline V CDR1 and CDR2: SGHAT, FQNNGV. The CDR3 has 15 residues. The V gene end was trimmed by 6 bases and the J gene end by 8 bases; junction bases not matched to a gene: 9. CDR3 sequence: CASRAAGQGDSPLHF. The CDR3 nucleotides are TGTGCCAGCAGGGCAGCCGGACAGGGAGATTCACCCCTCCACTTT. Using reference TRBV11-2 and TRBJ1-6 for the parts outside the CDR3, the full variable domain is EAGVAQSPRYKIIEKRQSVAFWCNPISGHATLYWYQQILGQGPKLLIQFQNNGVVDDSQLPKDRFSAERLKGVDSTLKIQPAKLEDSAVYLCASRAAGQGDSPLHFGNGTRLTVT.

This rearrangement joins TRBV5-1 to TRBJ2-5, with D possibly being TRBD2 (5 bases). Trimming removed 6 bases from V and 3 bases from J, with 12 bases in between. CDR1 and CDR2 (germline): SGHRS, YFSETQ. The length of the CDR3 is 13 residues. The CDR3 protein is CASTLGAKETQYF. As DNA, the CDR3 is TGCGCCAGCACCCTGGGAGCTAAAGAGACCCAGTACTTC. The variable domain in full, with the rest retrieved from reference TRBV5-1 and TRBJ2-5, is KAGVTQTPRYLIKTRGQQVTLSCSPISGHRSVSWYQQTPGQGLQFLFEYFSETQRNKGNFPGRFSGRQFSNSRSEMNVSTLELGDSALYLCASTLGAKETQYFGPGTRLLVL.

CDR3 loop: CASSLYGTGPYEQYF. The CDR3 DNA follows: TGTGCCAGCAGTTTATATGGGACAGGGCCCTACGAGCAGTACTTC. V usage is TRBV28 and J usage is TRBJ2-7; 9 nucleotides line up with TRBD1. The CDR3 has 15 amino acids. The trim removed 1 base at V and 2 bases at J, leaving 3 bases unmatched. Germline loops: CDR1 MDHEN, CDR2 SYDVKM.

The chain recombines TRBV24-1 with TRBJ2-2, with D tentatively TRBD2 (6 bases). From germline, CDR1 is KGHDR and CDR2 SFDVKD. CDR3 length: 16 amino acids. Between the trimmed V and J ends, which lost 3 bases and 5 bases, there was a span of 15 bases. The CDR3 coding sequence is TGTGCCACCAGTGATACTTCCGGGGGAGCGACCGGGGAGCTGTTTTTT. Residues: CATSDTSGGATGELFF.

The J gene is TRBJ2-5, the V gene TRBV10-1; D remains unclear. This CDR3 contains 13 residues. The germline V gene has CDR1 WNHNN and CDR2 SYGVQD (reference sequence). V shed 2 bases and J shed 4 bases, with 8 bases lying between them. The chain's CDR3 is CASSETMGETQYF. The CDR3, as DNA: TGCGCCAGCAGTGAGACTATGGGAGAGACCCAGTACTTC.

This chain uses TRBV18 with TRBJ2-1; the D is unclear. V was clipped by 5 bases and J by 7 bases, with 15 bases between them. The CDR3 runs to 14 residues. The germline V gene has CDR1 KGHSH and CDR2 LQKENI. For the CDR3, the DNA is TGTGCCAGCTCAGAACAGAATTATGGGAATGAGCAGTTCTTC. Amino acid sequence: CASSEQNYGNEQFF.

The rearrangement joins TRBV9 to TRBJ1-3; no clear D gene. The germline V gene encodes CDR1 SGDLS and CDR2 YYNGEE. The germline V and J ends were trimmed by 4 bases and 4 bases, with 12 bases remaining between them. This CDR3 contains 14 residues. The CDR3 DNA reads TGTGCCAGCAGCCTAACAGATCGCGGAAACACCATATATTTT. Translated: CASSLTDRGNTIYF.

The V gene is TRBV18, the J gene TRBJ1-2; 9 nucleotides align to TRBD1. V lost 6 bases to trimming and J lost 12 bases; unmatched junction nucleotides: 20. This CDR3 is built from 16 residues. In germline, CDR1 is KGHSH, CDR2 LQKENI. This CDR3 is CASSQGTGSLNARDTF. The CDR3 nucleotides are TGTGCCAGCTCCCAAGGGACAGGGAGCCTTAACGCACGGGACACCTTC.

The chain joins TRBV5-1 to TRBJ2-3; no clear D gene. Trimming cost V 2 bases and J 5 bases, with 9 bases left between them. The CDR3 loop spans 13 amino acids. The V gene's germline CDR1 is SGHRS and CDR2 YFSETQ. This CDR3 is CASSLGFGDTQYF. CDR3 sequence (DNA): TGCGCCAGCAGCTTAGGGTTTGGAGATACGCAGTATTTT.

J is TRBJ2-1 and V is TRBV18; D is unclear. The length of the CDR3 is 15 residues. V lost 2 bases, J lost 6 bases, and 14 bases lay in between. Germline V gene lookup returns CDR1 KGHSH and CDR2 LQKENI. CDR3 protein: CASSPSDQLSNEQFF. CDR3 nucleotides: TGTGCCAGCTCACCATCGGACCAGCTATCCAATGAGCAGTTCTTC.

The chain employs TRBV2 and TRBJ1-2; no clear D gene. Looked up from germline, CDR1 is SNHLY and CDR2 is FYNNEI. This CDR3 contains 12 residues. Between the trimmed V and J ends, which lost 5 bases and 8 bases, there was a span of 12 bases. CDR3 amino acids: CASSSDLGGYTF. The DNA for the CDR3 is TGTGCCAGCAGTTCGGACCTGGGAGGCTACACCTTC.